This TCR beta chain was retrieved from a study of response to subunit inactivated influenza vaccine. Study-wide points: The authors suggested that every seasonal influenza vaccination recruits few new T cells.

One entry per CDR3 protein, called by TCRdb with MiXCR from the RT-PCR reads. The data show 530,000 or so distinct CDR3 sequences, approximately 12% seen once. The CDR3 length is 14 residues. Germline V lookup: CDR1 LNHNV, CDR2 YYDKDF (reference sequence). V lost 0 bases and J 9 bases, leaving 9 bases between the germline ends. Turning to this clonotype: Its antigen is not known.

Sequencing was performed on PBMCs from blood, taken on the day of vaccination. The chain employs TRBV15 and TRBJ2-6; possibly TRBD2 for D (6 bases). This clonotype was sampled from a man aged 45-65 years who received an inactivated influenza vaccine. Written as DNA, the CDR3 is TGTGCCACCAGCAGAGATATGCGGGACAACGTCCTGACTTTC. Translating gives CATSRDMRDNVLTF.